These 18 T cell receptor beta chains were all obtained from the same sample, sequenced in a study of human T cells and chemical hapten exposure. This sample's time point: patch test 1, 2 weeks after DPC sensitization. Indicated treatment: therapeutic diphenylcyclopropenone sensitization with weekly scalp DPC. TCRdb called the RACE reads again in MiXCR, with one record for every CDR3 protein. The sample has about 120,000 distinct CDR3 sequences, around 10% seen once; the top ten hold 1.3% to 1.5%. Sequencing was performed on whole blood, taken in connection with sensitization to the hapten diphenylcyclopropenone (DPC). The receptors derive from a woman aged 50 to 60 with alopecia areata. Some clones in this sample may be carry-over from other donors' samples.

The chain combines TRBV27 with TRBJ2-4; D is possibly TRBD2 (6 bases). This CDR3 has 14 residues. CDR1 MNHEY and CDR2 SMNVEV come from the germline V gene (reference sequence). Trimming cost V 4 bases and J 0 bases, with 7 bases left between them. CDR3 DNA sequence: TGTGCCAGCAGTTCGGGACTAGCCAAAAACATTCAGTACTTC. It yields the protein CASSSGLAKNIQYF.

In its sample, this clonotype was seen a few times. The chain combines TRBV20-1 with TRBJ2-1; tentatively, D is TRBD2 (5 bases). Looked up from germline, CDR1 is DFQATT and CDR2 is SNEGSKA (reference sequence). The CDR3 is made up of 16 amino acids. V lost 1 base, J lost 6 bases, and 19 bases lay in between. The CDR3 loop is CSARVPVAGNLNEQFF. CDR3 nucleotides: TGCAGTGCTAGAGTTCCTGTTGCCGGGAATCTCAATGAGCAGTTCTTC.

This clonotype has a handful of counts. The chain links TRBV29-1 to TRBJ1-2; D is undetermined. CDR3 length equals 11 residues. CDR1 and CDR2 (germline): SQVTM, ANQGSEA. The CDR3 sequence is CTAKEAYGYTF. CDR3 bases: TGCACCGCAAAGGAGGCCTATGGCTACACCTTC.

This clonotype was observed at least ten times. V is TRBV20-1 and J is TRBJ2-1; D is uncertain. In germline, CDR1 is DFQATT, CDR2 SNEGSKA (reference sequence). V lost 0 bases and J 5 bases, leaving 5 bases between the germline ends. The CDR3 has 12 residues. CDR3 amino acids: CSAREVDNEQFF. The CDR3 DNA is TGCAGTGCTAGAGAAGTGGACAATGAGCAGTTCTTC.

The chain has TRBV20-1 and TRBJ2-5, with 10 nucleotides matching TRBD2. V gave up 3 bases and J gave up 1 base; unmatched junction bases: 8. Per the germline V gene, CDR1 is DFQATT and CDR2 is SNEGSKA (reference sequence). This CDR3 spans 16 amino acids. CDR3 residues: CSASSFKREGQETQYF. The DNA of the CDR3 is TGCAGTGCTAGTAGCTTTAAGCGGGAGGGCCAAGAGACCCAGTACTTC.

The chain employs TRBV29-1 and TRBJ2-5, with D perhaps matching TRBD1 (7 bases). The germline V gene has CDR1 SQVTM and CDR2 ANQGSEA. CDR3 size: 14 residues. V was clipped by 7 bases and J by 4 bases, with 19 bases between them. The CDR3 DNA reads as TGCAGCGCGGCTTGGAGGGGGCGCGGAGAGACCCAGTACTTC. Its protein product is CSAAWRGRGETQYF.

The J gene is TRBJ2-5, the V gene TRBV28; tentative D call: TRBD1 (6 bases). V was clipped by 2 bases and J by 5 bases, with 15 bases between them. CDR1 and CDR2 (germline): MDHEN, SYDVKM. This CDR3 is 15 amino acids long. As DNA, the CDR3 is TGTGCCAGCAGTTTAGGTACAGGGACCAGGGAGACCCAGTACTTC. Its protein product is CASSLGTGTRETQYF.

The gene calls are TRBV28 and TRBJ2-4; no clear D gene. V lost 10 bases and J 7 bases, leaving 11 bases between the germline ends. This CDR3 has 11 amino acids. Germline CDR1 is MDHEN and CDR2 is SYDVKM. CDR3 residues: CATLSANIQYF. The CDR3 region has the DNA TGTGCCACCCTCTCAGCGAACATTCAGTACTTC.

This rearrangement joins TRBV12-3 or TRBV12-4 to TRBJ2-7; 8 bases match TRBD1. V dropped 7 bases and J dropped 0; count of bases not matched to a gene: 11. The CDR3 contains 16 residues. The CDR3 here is CASTEQGAPASYEQYF. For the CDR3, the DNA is TGTGCCAGCACCGAGCAGGGGGCACCTGCCTCCTACGAGCAGTACTTC.

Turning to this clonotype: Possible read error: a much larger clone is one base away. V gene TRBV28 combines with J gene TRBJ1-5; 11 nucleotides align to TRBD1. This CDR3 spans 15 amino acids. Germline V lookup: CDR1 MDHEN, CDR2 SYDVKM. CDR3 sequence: CAGSSDRGQDQPQHF. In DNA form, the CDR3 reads TGTGCCGGCAGTTCGGACAGGGGGCAGGATCAGCCCCAGCATTTT.

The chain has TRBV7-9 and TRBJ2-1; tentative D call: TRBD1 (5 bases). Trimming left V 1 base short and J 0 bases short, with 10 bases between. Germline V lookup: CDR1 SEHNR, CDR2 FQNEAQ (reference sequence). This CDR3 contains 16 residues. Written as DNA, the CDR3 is TGTGCCAGCAGCTTAGGACGGACAAGCTCCTACAATGAGCAGTTCTTC. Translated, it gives CASSLGRTSSYNEQFF.

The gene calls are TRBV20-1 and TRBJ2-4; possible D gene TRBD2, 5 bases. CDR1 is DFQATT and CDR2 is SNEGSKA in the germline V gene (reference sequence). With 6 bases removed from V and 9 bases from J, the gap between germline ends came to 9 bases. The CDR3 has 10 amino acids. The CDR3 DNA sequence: TGCAGTGCCCGAGGGAGCATTCAGTACTTC. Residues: CSARGSIQYF.

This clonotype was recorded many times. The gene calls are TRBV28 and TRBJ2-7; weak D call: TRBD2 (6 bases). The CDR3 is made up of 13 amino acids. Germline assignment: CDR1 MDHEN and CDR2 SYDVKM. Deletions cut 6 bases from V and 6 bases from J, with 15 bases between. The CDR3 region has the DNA TGTGCCAGCAGGACCGGGACTTGGGGCGAGCAGTACTTC. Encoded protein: CASRTGTWGEQYF. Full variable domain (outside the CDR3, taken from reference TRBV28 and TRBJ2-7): DVKVTQSSRYLVKRTGEKVFLECVQDMDHENMFWYRQDPGLGLRLIYFSYDVKMKEKGDIPEGYSVSREKKERFSLILESASTNQTSMYLCASRTGTWGEQYFGPGTRLTVT.

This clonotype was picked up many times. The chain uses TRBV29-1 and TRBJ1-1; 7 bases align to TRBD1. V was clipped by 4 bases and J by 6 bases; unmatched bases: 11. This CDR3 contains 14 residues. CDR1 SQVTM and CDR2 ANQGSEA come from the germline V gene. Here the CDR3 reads CSVVKGTVYAEAFF. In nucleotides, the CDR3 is TGCAGCGTTGTAAAGGGGACAGTTTATGCTGAAGCTTTCTTT.

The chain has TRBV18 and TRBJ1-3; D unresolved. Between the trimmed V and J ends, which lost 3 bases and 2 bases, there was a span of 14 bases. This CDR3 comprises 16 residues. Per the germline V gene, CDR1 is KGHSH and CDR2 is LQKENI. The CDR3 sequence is CASSPLARRAGNTIYF. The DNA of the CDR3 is TGTGCCAGCTCACCTCTCGCCAGGAGGGCTGGAAACACCATATATTTT.

CDR3 bases: TGTGCCAGCTCACCGCGTGAGGCGAACACTGAAGCTTTCTTT. This codes for CASSPREANTEAFF. The genes are TRBV18 and TRBJ1-1; the D is unclear. V lost 3 bases, J lost 1 base, and 9 bases lay in between. Germline V gene data show CDR1 as KGHSH and CDR2 as LQKENI. This CDR3 is 14 amino acids long.

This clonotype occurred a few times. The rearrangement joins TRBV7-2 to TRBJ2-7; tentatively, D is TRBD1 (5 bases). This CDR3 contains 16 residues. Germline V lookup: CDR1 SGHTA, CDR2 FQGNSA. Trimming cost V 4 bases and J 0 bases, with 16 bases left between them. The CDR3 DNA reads TGTGCCAGCAGCTCCGCGTCAGGTACAGGCTCCTACGAGCAGTACTTC. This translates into CASSSASGTGSYEQYF.

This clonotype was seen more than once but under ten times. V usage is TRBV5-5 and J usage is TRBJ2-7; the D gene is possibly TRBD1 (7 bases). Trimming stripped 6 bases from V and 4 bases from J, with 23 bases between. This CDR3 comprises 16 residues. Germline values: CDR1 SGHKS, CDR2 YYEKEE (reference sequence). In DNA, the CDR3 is TGTGCCAGCACAACCCGGGCGGGACAGAGTATGTACGAGCAGTACTTC. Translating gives CASTTRAGQSMYEQYF.